Listed below are T cell receptor beta chains from one sample, sequenced in a study of cytomegalovirus exposure and HLA in healthy donors. The protocol was immunoSEQ multiplex PCR, while the TCRdb copy is restricted to in-frame clones and leaves out a portion. Of some 290,000 clones listed, roughly 86% are singletons. The material sequenced was PBMCs. These receptors came from a man aged 30 to 45 in good health and CMV-seronegative. CDR3s include the opening cysteine and the closing phenylalanine or tryptophan. A D gene is named only where the DNA matches it firmly. Some rows have no size entry. The others give once, few or many, or a class for an expanded clone.

V gene	D gene	CDR3 length	J gene	clone size	CDR3 protein	CDR3 DNA
TRBV14	TRBD1	13	TRBJ2-7	few	CASSQVDRGPPYF	TGTGCCAGCAGCCAAGTCGACAGGGGGCCACCGTACTTC
TRBV10-2	TRBD2	16	TRBJ2-1	NA	CAIRDLIAGTDNEQFF	TGCGCCATCCGAGACCTGATAGCGGGGACTGACAATGAGCAGTTCTTC
TRBV5-1	TRBD1	15	TRBJ1-2	NA	CASSLRGQPSYGYTF	TGCGCCAGCAGCTTGAGGGGACAGCCTTCTTATGGCTACACCTTC
TRBV27	TRBD1	15	TRBJ1-2	NA	CASTLLQGVDYGYTF	TGTGCCAGCACCCTCTTACAGGGGGTGGACTATGGCTACACCTTC
TRBV7-9	TRBD2	17	TRBJ2-3	NA	CASSSSGGGLNTDTQYF	TGTGCCAGCAGCTCCTCCGGCGGGGGGCTAAACACAGATACGCAGTATTTT
TRBV6-1	NA	15	TRBJ2-2	NA	CASSENRRAGGELFF	TGTGCCAGCAGTGAAAATAGGAGAGCCGGCGGGGAGCTGTTTTTT
TRBV27	NA	15	TRBJ1-4	NA	CASTKGGSTNEKLFF	TGTGCCAGCACCAAGGGAGGGTCAACTAATGAAAAACTGTTTTTT
TRBV7-2	TRBD1	14	TRBJ1-2	NA	CASSVGQGYYGYTF	TGTGCCAGCAGCGTAGGACAGGGGTACTATGGCTACACCTTC
TRBV4-2	TRBD1	16	TRBJ1-2	NA	CASSPQGRLSNYGYTF	TGTGCCAGCAGTCCACAGGGGAGGCTGTCGAACTATGGCTACACCTTC
TRBV6-5	NA	12	TRBJ1-2	NA	CASSRGTGGYTF	TGTGCCAGCAGTCGGGGGACTGGTGGCTACACCTTC
TRBV13	NA	14	TRBJ2-3	once	CASSLRQTTDTQYF	TGTGCCAGCAGCTTAAGACAGACGACAGATACGCAGTATTTT
TRBV6-5	NA	15	TRBJ1-2	NA	CASSYLAGQGMGYTF	TGTGCCAGCAGTTACTTGGCTGGGCAGGGAATGGGCTACACCTTC
TRBV19	NA	16	TRBJ1-6	NA	CASSIEFGGLESPLHF	TGTGCCAGTAGTATAGAGTTCGGGGGGCTGGAGTCACCCCTCCACTTT
TRBV5-6	NA	15	TRBJ1-2	NA	CASSESTNYYYGYTF	TGTGCCAGCAGCGAGAGCACAAACTACTACTATGGCTACACCTTC
TRBV7-9	NA	12	TRBJ1-6	NA	CASSYGNSPLHF	TGTGCCAGCAGCTACGGGAATTCACCCCTCCACTTT
TRBV7-2	NA	12	TRBJ1-6	NA	CASSSQVSPLHF	TGTGCCAGCAGCTCCCAGGTGTCACCCCTCCACTTT
TRBV4-1	NA	18	TRBJ2-7	once	CASSQDLEFGDVLYEQYF	TGCGCCAGCAGCCAAGATCTCGAGTTCGGGGATGTCCTCTACGAGCAGTACTTC
TRBV7-9	TRBD1	15	TRBJ2-5	NA	CASSLYTGGKETQYF	TGTGCCAGCAGCTTGTACACAGGGGGAAAAGAGACCCAGTACTTC
TRBV7-2	TRBD1	17	TRBJ1-2	NA	CASSLGDRADLNYGYTF	TGTGCCAGCAGCTTAGGGGACAGGGCGGATTTAAACTATGGCTACACCTTC
TRBV5-1	TRBD2	15	TRBJ2-5	NA	CASSLERGWRETQYF	TGCGCCAGCAGCTTGGAGCGGGGGTGGAGGGAGACCCAGTACTTC
TRBV18	TRBD2	16	TRBJ2-7	NA	CASSPLAGGSDYEQYF	TGTGCCAGCTCACCGCTAGCGGGGGGCTCGGACTACGAGCAGTACTTC
TRBV19	NA	14	TRBJ1-1	NA	CASSSRVGNTEAFF	TGTGCCAGTAGTAGCAGGGTCGGGAACACTGAAGCTTTCTTT
TRBV19	TRBD1	15	TRBJ2-4	few	CASSRTGSAKNIQYF	TGTGCCAGTAGTAGGACAGGGAGCGCCAAAAACATTCAGTACTTC
TRBV15	TRBD1	16	TRBJ2-5	NA	CATSRDLDRGFKTQYF	TGTGCCACCAGCAGAGATCTTGACAGGGGGTTTAAGACCCAGTACTTC
TRBV2	NA	13	TRBJ2-2	NA	CASSERNTGELFF	TGTGCCAGCAGTGAGAGGAACACCGGGGAGCTGTTTTTT
TRBV29-1	NA	14	TRBJ2-3	NA	CSALDSTSTDTQYF	TGCAGCGCACTGGACAGCACTAGCACAGATACGCAGTATTTT
TRBV7-9	TRBD1	13	TRBJ2-5	NA	CASSLDRVETQYF	TGTGCCAGCAGCCTAGACAGGGTTGAGACCCAGTACTTC
TRBV19	NA	14	TRBJ2-1	NA	CASSIMAGSDEQFF	TGTGCCAGTAGTATCATGGCAGGGTCCGATGAGCAGTTCTTC
TRBV15	NA	14	TRBJ1-4	NA	CATSRETGFEKLFF	TGTGCCACCAGCAGGGAAACAGGGTTCGAAAAACTGTTTTTT
TRBV4-1	NA	15	TRBJ1-2	NA	CASSQDRGAGYGYTF	TGCGCCAGCAGCCAAGACCGCGGTGCGGGCTATGGCTACACCTTC
TRBV9	TRBD1	16	TRBJ1-1	NA	CASSVDIGGWNTEAFF	TGTGCCAGCAGCGTAGATATAGGGGGCTGGAACACTGAAGCTTTCTTT
TRBV19	NA	22	TRBJ2-4	NA	CASSIFLAEGVNFERAKNIQYF	TGTGCCAGTAGTATTTTCCTGGCCGAGGGAGTAAATTTTGAGCGAGCCAAAAACATTCAGTACTTC
TRBV4-3	TRBD1	17	TRBJ2-2	NA	CASSHPTRGQDTGELFF	TGCGCCAGCAGCCATCCGACGAGGGGACAGGACACCGGGGAGCTGTTTTTT
TRBV27	NA	14	TRBJ2-2	NA	CASSSSPGTGELFF	TGTGCCAGCAGTTCAAGCCCGGGAACCGGGGAGCTGTTTTTT
TRBV9	TRBD1	17	TRBJ2-2	NA	CASSDHVERGGIRELFF	TGTGCCAGCAGCGACCACGTGGAGAGAGGGGGCATAAGGGAGCTGTTTTTT
TRBV5-1	TRBD2	15	TRBJ2-1	NA	CASSLRRGGGDEQFF	TGCGCCAGCAGCTTGCGGCGGGGGGGCGGAGATGAGCAGTTCTTC
TRBV4-1	TRBD2	13	TRBJ2-7	NA	CASRSSGGREQYF	TGCGCCAGCAGGTCTAGCGGGGGACGCGAGCAGTACTTC
TRBV11-2	TRBD2	16	TRBJ2-7	NA	CASSNTVTGGPYEQYF	TGTGCCAGCAGCAACACGGTAACGGGGGGTCCTTACGAGCAGTACTTC